A few counts support the clone carrying this T cell receptor beta chain. What it binds is unknown. The data belong to a study of post-analysis software for immune sequencing data. At the level of the study: Relapsing-remitting, secondary progressive and progressive-relapsing courses of multiple sclerosis were included.

The V end was cut by 6 bases, the J end by 5 bases, with 7 bases between. Per germline, CDR1 MNHEY and CDR2 SVGAGI. The CDR3 is 11 residues long. Unique molecular identifiers were present in the TCR beta cDNA libraries. Each CDR3 protein is one row after TCRdb ran MiXCR on the PCR reads. The data hold 350,000 to 500,000 distinct CDR3 sequences, with approximately 38% observed a single time. Broader study findings: Significantly lower normalized Chao1 diversity was seen in multiple sclerosis patients than in controls. Five or six TRBV segments appeared more often in patients than in controls, and TRBV5-6, TRBV5-1 and TRBV20-1 were among these.

The genes are TRBV6-5 and TRBJ2-5; D is uncertain. This receptor was taken from a girl aged 2 to 10 with multiple sclerosis. The sample consisted of blood. CDR3 nucleotide sequence: TGTGCCAGCAGGGACGTCGAGACCCAGTACTTC. Protein sequence: CASRDVETQYF.